What follows are 15 T cell receptor beta chains derived from one specimen sequenced in a study of cytomegalovirus exposure and HLA in healthy donors. PCR was performed using 60 Vbeta and 13 Jbeta primers. Assay: immunoSEQ multiplex PCR; the TCRdb copy retains only in-frame clones and omits some. The sample includes approximately 120,000 clones, 81% of them seen just once. Sequencing was performed on PBMCs. Receptors were obtained from a woman younger than 45 in good health and CMV-seronegative.

For this clone: One end of the junction varies from germline; a read error may be responsible. CDR3 in DNA: TGTGCCAGCAACCAACAGGGACTAGCGGGACACAATGAGCAGTTCTTC. Translation: CASNQQGLAGHNEQFF. The chain uses TRBV4-2 and TRBJ2-1; 13 bases are shared with TRBD2. The CDR3 extends over 16 amino acids. The V gene's germline CDR1 is LGHNA and CDR2 YNFKEQ.

The chain employs TRBV4-2 and TRBJ2-7; TRBD1 matches at 7 bases. The CDR3 covers 16 residues. V was pared by 3 bases and J by 3 bases, with 11 bases of the junction left unmatched. CDR1 is LGHNA and CDR2 is YNFKEQ in the germline V gene. CDR3: CASSQNRDSLVYEQYF. CDR3 nucleotide sequence: TGTGCCAGCAGCCAGAACCGGGACAGTCTAGTCTACGAGCAGTACTTC.

The table lists this clone with a few counts. The chain joins TRBV2 to TRBJ1-2; TRBD1 aligns across 9 bases. CDR3 length: 15 residues. The ends lost 5 bases at V and 3 bases at J; junction bases unmatched: 7. The V gene's germline CDR1 is SNHLY and CDR2 FYNNEI. The CDR3 bases are TGTGCCAGCAGTCTTACAGGGGGCTATGACTATGGCTACACCTTC. Translation gives CASSLTGGYDYGYTF.

The V and J genes are TRBV7-2 and TRBJ1-1; TRBD1 matches at 8 bases. Germline CDR1 reads SGHTA; CDR2 reads FQGNSA. Trimming removed 5 bases from V and 2 bases from J; junction bases left unmatched: 7. The length of the CDR3 is 15 residues. The DNA for the CDR3 is TGTGCCAGCAGCACCAGAGGGACAGGTAACACTGAAGCTTTCTTT. As protein: CASSTRGTGNTEAFF.

This clone was found a few times. The chain combines TRBV5-8 with TRBJ2-1, with D perhaps TRBD2 (5 bases). CDR3 length: 13 residues. CDR1 and CDR2 from the germline V gene are SGHTS and YDEGEE. V was shortened by 2 bases and J by 10 bases, with 13 bases between the two germline ends. CDR3 nucleotides: TGTGCCAGCAGCTTAGGAGAGGGCCGCGAGCAGTTCTTC. Residues: CASSLGEGREQFF.

This clone was detected only a few times. The J gene is TRBJ2-2, the V gene TRBV6-6; 8 bases match TRBD1. Trimming took 6 bases from V and 6 from J; bases not matched to a gene: 12. Germline loops: CDR1 MNHNY, CDR2 SVGAGI (reference sequence). This CDR3 region has 16 residues. As DNA, the CDR3 is TGTGCCAGCAGCCGTATGGACAGGGAAAGGGCCGGGGAGCTGTTTTTT. This encodes CASSRMDRERAGELFF.

This clone turned up a few times. The chain joins TRBV27 to TRBJ2-7; possibly TRBD1 for D (6 bases). CDR1 and CDR2 from the germline V gene are MNHEY and SMNVEV (reference sequence). The CDR3 sequence is 15 residues long. Trimming left V 2 bases short and J 2 bases short, with 13 bases between. CDR3: CASSLVGHHPYEQYF. As DNA, the CDR3 is TGTGCCAGCAGTTTAGTGGGACACCATCCCTACGAGCAGTACTTC.

Comments on this clone: This could be a read error, since a much larger clone is one nucleotide away. The chain's CDR3 is CASSSQENTEAFF. The CDR3 DNA follows: TGTGCCAGCAGCTCCCAGGAGAACACTGAAGCTTTCTTT. The chain combines TRBV7-3 with TRBJ1-1, with D hard to call. The CDR3 covers 13 residues. The V end lost 4 bases, the J end lost 1 base, and 7 bases lay between the germline ends. Looked up from germline, CDR1 is SGHTA and CDR2 is FQGTGA.

The chain combines TRBV7-9 with TRBJ1-1; D is perhaps TRBD1 (5 bases). The germline CDR1 and CDR2 sequences are SEHNR and FQNEAQ (reference sequence). The CDR3 covers 15 residues. The V and J ends lost 2 bases and 1 base respectively, with 11 bases between them. CDR3 residues: CASSLIGGQNTEAFF. The CDR3 coding sequence is TGTGCCAGCAGCTTAATAGGCGGACAGAACACTGAAGCTTTCTTT.

The V and J genes are TRBV7-9 and TRBJ1-3; TRBD1 agrees at 9 bases. V trimming: 6 bases; J trimming: 1 base; junction bases outside the gene matches: 13. Germline V gives CDR1 SEHNR, CDR2 FQNEAQ (reference sequence). This CDR3 is built from 18 residues. In DNA, the CDR3 is TGTGCCAGCAGGCCCGGGACAGGGAGACCTCCTTCTGGAAACACCATATATTTT. Protein: CASRPGTGRPPSGNTIYF.

The rearrangement links TRBV14 to TRBJ2-7; perhaps TRBD2 as D (5 bases). This CDR3 has 12 amino acids. Deletions cut 1 base from V and 5 bases from J, with 6 bases between. Germline loops: CDR1 SGHDN, CDR2 FVKESK. CDR3 bases: TGTGCCAGCAGCCAAGCACTAGACGAGCAGTACTTC. This codes for CASSQALDEQYF.

This clone was counted between two and nine times. J is TRBJ2-7 and V is TRBV19; 10 nucleotides match TRBD2. This CDR3 comprises 14 residues. The germline CDR1 and CDR2 sequences are LNHDA and SQIVND (reference sequence). J was trimmed by 0 bases and V by 7 bases; bases with no gene match: 3. The CDR3 DNA reads TGTGCCAGTACGAGCGGGGGGGCCTCCTACGAGCAGTACTTC. Protein product: CASTSGGASYEQYF.

This clone was detected only a few times. The rearrangement joins TRBV5-1 to TRBJ1-1; D may be TRBD1 (5 bases). V was pared by 4 bases and J by 1 base, with 8 bases between. The CDR3 contains 13 residues. Germline V gene sequence: CDR1 SGHRS, CDR2 YFSETQ. The DNA for the CDR3 is TGCGCCAGCAGCAAAGACAGGAACACTGAAGCTTTCTTT. Translating gives CASSKDRNTEAFF.

J is TRBJ1-2 and V is TRBV4-1; D gene uncertain. The CDR3 runs to 13 residues. V lost 1 base and J 8 bases, leaving 11 bases between the germline ends. Germline V gene sequence: CDR1 MGHRA, CDR2 YSYEKL. The CDR3 is CASSQVGVEGYTF. CDR3 nucleotide sequence: TGCGCCAGCAGCCAAGTGGGAGTCGAAGGCTACACCTTC.

This chain links TRBV7-3 with TRBJ2-1, with D maybe TRBD1 (6 bases). Trimming cost V 5 bases and J 4 bases, with 9 bases left between them. Germline CDR1 and CDR2: SGHTA and FQGTGA. The CDR3 covers 13 residues. DNA for the CDR3: TGTGCCAGCAGCCCCGGACAGTACAATGAGCAGTTCTTC. Residues: CASSPGQYNEQFF.